The clone carrying this TCR beta chain has at least ten counts. The antigen remains unidentified. Molecular barcoded adaptors covering alpha/delta and beta/gamma chains were used on approximately 400 ng RNA. Each CDR3 protein gets one entry after TCRdb re-called the reads with MiXCR. The table has approximately 40,000 distinct CDR3 sequences, roughly 13% seen once. The data derive from a study of read filtering for tumor transcriptome and immune sequencing. Study context: After DNase treatment, RNA was made into whole-transcriptome libraries. IR-seq gave about 3.5 to 10.27 million TCR reads per sample; RNA-seq gave roughly 75 to 1,400.

Study findings and constraints: This fraction held mixed bone marrow immune cells after CD138-negative sorting. Roughly four fifths of IR-seq clonotypes had one read, totaling around 4% of reads; RNA-seq: 74.6% and 44.6%.

The receptor's source is a donor at least 40 years old with multiple myeloma. Sequenced input: a population of CD138-negative cells sorted from bone marrow.

The CDR3 DNA is TGTGCCATCAGTGAGTTGATCCGCGGAAGCGGGAGAAGGACCTACAATGAGCAGTTCTTC. Its translation is CAISELIRGSGRRTYNEQFF. The rearrangement links TRBV10-3 to TRBJ2-1, with 8 bases identical to TRBD2. The germline V gene encodes CDR1 ENHRY and CDR2 SYGVKD. V lost 1 base to trimming and J lost 2 bases; unmatched junction nucleotides: 16. This CDR3 spans 20 amino acids.